This TCR beta chain was obtained from a study of response to subunit inactivated influenza vaccine (dated by TCRdb to the late 2010s). For the wider study: To follow how T cells responded to a trivalent subunit inactivated influenza vaccine, the researchers relied on deep quantitative profiling of the T cell receptor repertoire. Overall results and qualifications from the work: The authors suggested that each seasonal influenza vaccination may recruit only a limited number of new T cells.

Library preparation was by RT-PCR. Sequencing relied on an Illumina HiSeq 2500. TCRdb itself trimmed the public reads at Q25 with fastp, ran MiXCR and retained productive beta chains. Records with the same CDR3 protein are collapsed into one entry carrying the most frequent genes and DNA. A total of about 190,000 distinct CDR3 sequences appear in this sample, 13% to 15% of them only once. The ten most abundant clones make up under 30% of the sample. There are many counts of this clonotype. The antigen this receptor binds is unknown. The record has no base qualities; no much larger clone is one base away. Cut back by 5 bases and 0 bases, the V and J ends lie 9 bases apart. Spanning cysteine to phenylalanine, the CDR3 consists of 13 amino acids. Only the CDR3 DNA stays, 39 bases, in frame from base 1. The germline V gene (reference sequence) specifies DFQATT as CDR1 and SNEGSKA as CDR2.

The TCR comes from a man aged 50 or older who received an inactivated influenza vaccine. Donor details come from another sample of the same person, matched by shared clones. The sequence links TRBV20-1 to TRBJ2-3, with an unclear D gene assignment. The sample was CD8+ T cells sorted from PBMCs, taken roughly 5 days after vaccination. The bases read TGCAGTGCTCCACACTCTAGCACAGATACGCAGTATTTT. Its translation reads: CSAPHSSTDTQYF.